The rows below give T cell receptor beta chains drawn from one sample of a study of control samples from healthy donors and cancer patients. The table came from immunoSEQ multiplex PCR; TCRdb's copy has only in-frame clones and leaves some out. The data contain tens of thousands of clones, over 85% of them singletons. The specimen sequenced was blood. These receptors were obtained from a woman in her 30s in good health. Both conserved end residues are part of each CDR3. The D gene is left open where the match is weak. Some rows mark clone size as missing; the rest say once, few, many or name a class of expanded clone.

V gene,clone size,D gene,J gene,CDR3 protein,CDR3 DNA
TRBV4-1,.,TRBD1,TRBJ2-5,CASSQDGDRVQETQYF,TGCGCCAGCAGCCAAGACGGGGACAGGGTCCAAGAGACCCAGTACTTC
TRBV11-2,once,TRBD1,TRBJ2-3,CASSIGQGSTDTQYF,TGTGCCAGCAGCATCGGACAGGGTTCCACAGATACGCAGTATTTT
TRBV11-3,.,.,TRBJ1-2,CASSSLIGDTFYYGYTF,TGTGCCAGCAGCTCCCTTATCGGGGACACATTTTACTATGGCTACACCTTC
TRBV6-4,.,TRBD1,TRBJ1-1,CASRGQGGTEAFF,TGTGCCAGCAGGGGACAGGGTGGGACTGAAGCTTTCTTT
TRBV27,once,.,TRBJ2-1,CASSSEQFF,TGTGCCAGCAGTTCGGAGCAGTTCTTC
TRBV6-1,.,.,TRBJ2-7,CASSESGPLVYEQYF,TGTGCCAGCAGTGAGTCGGGCCCCCTTGTCTACGAGCAGTACTTC
TRBV6-2/TRBV6-3,.,.,TRBJ2-5,CASSYSFGELQETQYF,TGTGCCAGCAGTTACTCGTTTGGGGAACTCCAAGAGACCCAGTACTTC
TRBV20-1,.,.,TRBJ1-2,CSASVPNNGYGYTF,TGCAGTGCTAGTGTGCCTAATAATGGGTATGGCTACACCTTC
TRBV3-1/TRBV3-2,.,TRBD1,TRBJ1-6,CASSQDVTGVSPLHF,TGTGCCAGCAGCCAAGACGTGACAGGGGTTTCACCCCTCCACTTT
TRBV9,.,.,TRBJ2-3,CASSVGYRVGTDTQYF,TGTGCCAGCAGCGTAGGATACAGGGTGGGGACAGATACGCAGTATTTT
TRBV4-1,.,TRBD1,TRBJ2-2,CASSPWDRGGTGELFF,TGCGCCAGCAGCCCCTGGGACAGGGGGGGCACCGGGGAGCTGTTTTTT
TRBV7-9,.,.,TRBJ1-6,CASSFRGLNSPLHF,TGTGCCAGCAGCTTTAGGGGCCTTAATTCACCCCTCCACTTT
TRBV4-1,.,.,TRBJ1-6,CASSPTLVEGSPLHF,TGCGCCAGCAGCCCTACTTTGGTCGAAGGATCACCCCTCCACTTT
TRBV5-8,.,TRBD1,TRBJ1-4,CASSRDRRYEKLFF,TGTGCCAGCAGCAGGGACAGGCGGTACGAAAAACTGTTTTTT
TRBV7-8,.,TRBD1,TRBJ2-1,CASRPRTGYNEQFF,TGTGCCAGCAGACCCCGGACAGGCTACAATGAGCAGTTCTTC
TRBV6-5,.,TRBD1,TRBJ1-3,CATGGFGNTIYF,TGTGCGACAGGGGGCTTTGGAAACACCATATATTTT
TRBV7-9,.,.,TRBJ1-4,CASSRGATNEKLFF,TGTGCCAGCAGCCGGGGTGCAACTAATGAAAAACTGTTTTTT
TRBV11-3,.,.,TRBJ1-1,CASSVQQNTEAFF,TGTGCCAGCAGCGTGCAGCAAAACACTGAAGCTTTCTTT
TRBV7-3,.,.,TRBJ2-1,CASSFVLQSEQFF,TGTGCCAGCAGCTTCGTACTCCAGAGCGAGCAGTTCTTC
TRBV6-1,.,.,TRBJ1-6,CASSDPWTEYWSPLHF,TGTGCCAGCAGTGATCCCTGGACAGAGTATTGGTCACCCCTCCACTTT
TRBV12-3/TRBV12-4,.,TRBD1,TRBJ2-1,CASSLTGVEQFF,TGTGCCAGCAGCCTTACAGGGGTCGAGCAGTTCTTC
TRBV7-9,.,.,TRBJ2-2,CASSPMVIGNTGELFF,TGTGCCAGCAGTCCAATGGTCATCGGAAACACCGGGGAGCTGTTTTTT
TRBV19,.,.,TRBJ1-1,CASSTGDKGNTEAFF,TGTGCCAGTAGTACGGGGGACAAGGGTAACACTGAAGCTTTCTTT
TRBV6-5,.,.,TRBJ1-2,CASSVQATNYGYTF,TGTGCCAGCAGCGTACAGGCGACTAACTATGGCTACACCTTC
TRBV9,.,.,TRBJ1-1,CASSVGRVGGPGTEAFF,TGTGCCAGCAGCGTAGGACGGGTGGGGGGCCCGGGGACTGAAGCTTTCTTT
TRBV12-5,.,.,TRBJ1-1,CASGLGRGTDTEAFF,TGTGCTAGTGGTTTGGGTCGTGGGACTGACACTGAAGCTTTCTTT
TRBV19,.,.,TRBJ1-5,CASSFRQVGQPQHF,TGTGCCAGTAGTTTCCGACAGGTTGGGCAGCCCCAGCATTTT
TRBV13,.,TRBD1,TRBJ2-5,CASSHRQGRSAETQYF,TGTGCCAGCAGCCATCGACAGGGGCGTTCGGCGGAGACCCAGTACTTC
TRBV14,.,.,TRBJ1-3,CASSQRTGGSGNTIYF,TGTGCCAGCAGCCAAAGGACGGGGGGCTCTGGAAACACCATATATTTT
TRBV7-2,once,.,TRBJ1-1,CASSLNLGTEAFF,TGTGCCAGCAGCTTAAATTTGGGAACTGAAGCTTTCTTT
TRBV16,.,TRBD1,TRBJ1-1,CASSQDRAGTNTEAFF,TGTGCCAGCAGCCAAGACAGGGCGGGGACGAACACTGAAGCTTTCTTT